This entry describes one T cell receptor (beta chain). The data were obtained in a study of blood T cell repertoires in COVID-19. The CDR3 has 14 residues. Losses at the gene ends were 4 bases for V and 12 bases for J; bases not matched to a gene: 8. From germline, CDR1 is SGHRS and CDR2 YFSETQ. The repertoire was sequenced with immunoSEQ multiplex PCR; TCRdb's copy has only in-frame clones and lacks some. Of about 190,000 clones in the sample, less than 85% were seen once. Sequencing used PBMCs or T cells enriched from blood (not recorded which). The chain combines TRBV5-1 with TRBJ2-1, with 12 bases aligning to TRBD2. The sequence came from a woman aged 60-70 years with acute COVID-19. CDR3 protein: CASSARLAGVVQFF. The CDR3, as DNA: TGCGCCAGCAGCGCCCGACTAGCGGGAGTTGTGCAGTTCTTC. Filled out from reference TRBV5-1 and TRBJ2-1, the complete variable domain reads KAGVTQTPRYLIKTRGQQVTLSCSPISGHRSVSWYQQTPGQGLQFLFEYFSETQRNKGNFPGRFSGRQFSNSRSEMNVSTLELGDSALYLCASSARLAGVVQFFGPGTRLTVL.